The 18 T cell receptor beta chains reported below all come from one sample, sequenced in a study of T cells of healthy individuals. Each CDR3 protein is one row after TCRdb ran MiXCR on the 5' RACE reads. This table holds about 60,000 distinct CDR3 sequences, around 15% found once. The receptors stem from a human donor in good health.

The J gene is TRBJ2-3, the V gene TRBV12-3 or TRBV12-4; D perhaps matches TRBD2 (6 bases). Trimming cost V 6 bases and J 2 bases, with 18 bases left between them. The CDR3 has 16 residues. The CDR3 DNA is TGTGCCAGCAGCTCCCTTACTAGCAGACACACAGATACGCAGTATTTT. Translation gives CASSSLTSRHTDTQYF.

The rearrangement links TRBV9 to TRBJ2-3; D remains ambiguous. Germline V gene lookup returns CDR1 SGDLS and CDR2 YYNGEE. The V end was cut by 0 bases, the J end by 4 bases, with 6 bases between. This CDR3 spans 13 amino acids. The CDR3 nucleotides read TGTGCCAGCAGCGTAGGCGTAGCAGATACGCAGTATTTT. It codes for CASSVGVADTQYF.

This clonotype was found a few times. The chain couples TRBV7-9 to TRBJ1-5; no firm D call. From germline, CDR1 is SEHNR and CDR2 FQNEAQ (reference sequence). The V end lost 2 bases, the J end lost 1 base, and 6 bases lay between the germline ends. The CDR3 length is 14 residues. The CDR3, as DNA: TGTGCCAGCAGCTTAAGAGAGAGCAATCAGCCCCAGCATTTT. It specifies CASSLRESNQPQHF.

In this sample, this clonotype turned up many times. CDR3 region: CASSLRLAGITGELFF. CDR3 nucleotides: TGTGCCAGCAGCTTAAGACTAGCGGGAATCACCGGGGAGCTGTTTTTT. The genes are TRBV13 and TRBJ2-2; 11 bases are a match to TRBD2. This CDR3 is 16 amino acids long. V shed 2 bases, J shed 4 bases, and the junction held 3 bases outside the gene matches. Per the germline V gene, CDR1 is PRHDT and CDR2 is FYEKMQ (reference sequence). The whole variable domain, remainder taken from reference TRBV13 and TRBJ2-2, is AAGVIQSPRHLIKEKRETATLKCYPIPRHDTVYWYQQGPGQDPQFLISFYEKMQSDKGSIPDRFSAQQFSDYHSELNMSSLELGDSALYFCASSLRLAGITGELFFGEGSRLTVL.

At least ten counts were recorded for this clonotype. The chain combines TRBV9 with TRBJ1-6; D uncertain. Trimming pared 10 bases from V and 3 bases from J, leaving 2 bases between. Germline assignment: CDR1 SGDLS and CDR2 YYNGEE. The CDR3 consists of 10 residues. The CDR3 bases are TGTGCCGGCTATAATTCACCCCTCCACTTT. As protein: CAGYNSPLHF.

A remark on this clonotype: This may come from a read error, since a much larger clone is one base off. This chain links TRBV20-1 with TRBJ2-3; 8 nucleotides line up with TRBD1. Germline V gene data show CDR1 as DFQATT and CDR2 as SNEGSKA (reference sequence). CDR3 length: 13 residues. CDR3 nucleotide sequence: TGCAATGCTTGGGACAGGCGCACAGATACGCAGTATTTT. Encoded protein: CNAWDRRTDTQYF.

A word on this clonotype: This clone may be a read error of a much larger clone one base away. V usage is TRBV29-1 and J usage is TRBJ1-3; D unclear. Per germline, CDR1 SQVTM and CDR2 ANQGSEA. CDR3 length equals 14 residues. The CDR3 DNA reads TGCAGCGCCGGCGGGCGTAGCTCTGGAAACGCCATATATTTT. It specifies CSAGGRSSGNAIYF.

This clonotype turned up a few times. As DNA, the CDR3 is TGTGCCAGCAGCTCGCAGGGGCCGGATACGCAGTATTTT. It yields the protein CASSSQGPDTQYF. The J gene is TRBJ2-3, the V gene TRBV7-3, with D possibly matching TRBD1 (6 bases). The length of the CDR3 is 13 residues. Looked up from germline, CDR1 is SGHTA and CDR2 is FQGTGA. V lost 4 bases and J 6 bases, leaving 11 bases between the germline ends.

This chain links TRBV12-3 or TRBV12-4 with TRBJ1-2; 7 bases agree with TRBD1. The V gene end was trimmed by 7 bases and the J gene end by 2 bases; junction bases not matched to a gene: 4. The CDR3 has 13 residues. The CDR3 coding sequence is TGTGCCAGCACCAGGACAGGAAACTATGGCTACACCTTC. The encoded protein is CASTRTGNYGYTF.

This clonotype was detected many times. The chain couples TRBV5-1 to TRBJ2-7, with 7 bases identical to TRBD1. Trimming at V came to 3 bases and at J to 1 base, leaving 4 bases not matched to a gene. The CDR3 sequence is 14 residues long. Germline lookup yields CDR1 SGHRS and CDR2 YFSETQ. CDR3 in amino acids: CASSWPGQSYEQYF. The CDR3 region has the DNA TGCGCCAGCAGCTGGCCGGGACAGTCCTACGAGCAGTACTTC.

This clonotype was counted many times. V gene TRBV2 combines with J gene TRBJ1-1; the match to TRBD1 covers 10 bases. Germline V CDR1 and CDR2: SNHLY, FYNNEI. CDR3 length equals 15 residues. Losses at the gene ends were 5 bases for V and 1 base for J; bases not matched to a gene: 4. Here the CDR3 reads CASSRRTGGNTEAFF. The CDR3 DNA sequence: TGTGCCAGCAGTAGACGGACAGGGGGGAACACTGAAGCTTTCTTT. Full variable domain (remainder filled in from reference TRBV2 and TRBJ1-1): EPEVTQTPSHQVTQMGQEVILRCVPISNHLYFYWYRQILGQKVEFLVSFYNNEISEKSEIFDDQFSVERPDGSNFTLKIRSTKLEDSAMYFCASSRRTGGNTEAFFGQGTRLTVV.

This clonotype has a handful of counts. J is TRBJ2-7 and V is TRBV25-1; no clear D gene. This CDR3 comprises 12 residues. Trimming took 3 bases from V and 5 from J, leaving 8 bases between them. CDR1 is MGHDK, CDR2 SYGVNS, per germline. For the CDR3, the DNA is TGTGCCAGCAGTGAGGGGTTCCACGAGCAGTACTTC. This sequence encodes CASSEGFHEQYF.

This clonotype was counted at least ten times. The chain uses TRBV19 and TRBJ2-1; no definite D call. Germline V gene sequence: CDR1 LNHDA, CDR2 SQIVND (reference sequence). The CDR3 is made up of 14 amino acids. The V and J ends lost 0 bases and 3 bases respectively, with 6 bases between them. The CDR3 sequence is CASSIDLNYNEQFF. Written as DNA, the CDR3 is TGTGCCAGTAGTATAGATCTTAACTACAATGAGCAGTTCTTC.

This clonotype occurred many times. This CDR3 is CASSLSYGYNYGYTF. In nucleotides, the CDR3 is TGTGCCAGCAGTTTATCGTACGGTTATAACTATGGCTACACCTTC. The chain carries TRBV27 and TRBJ1-2, with no clear D. Germline V gives CDR1 MNHEY, CDR2 SMNVEV (reference sequence). The CDR3 extends over 15 amino acids. V was pared by 0 bases and J by 1 base, with 9 bases between.

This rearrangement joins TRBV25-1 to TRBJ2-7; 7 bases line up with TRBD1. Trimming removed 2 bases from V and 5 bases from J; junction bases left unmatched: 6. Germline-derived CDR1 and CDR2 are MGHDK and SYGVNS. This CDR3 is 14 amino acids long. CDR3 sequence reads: CASSEVGDRDEQYF. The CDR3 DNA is TGTGCCAGCAGTGAAGTGGGGGACAGAGACGAGCAGTACTTC.

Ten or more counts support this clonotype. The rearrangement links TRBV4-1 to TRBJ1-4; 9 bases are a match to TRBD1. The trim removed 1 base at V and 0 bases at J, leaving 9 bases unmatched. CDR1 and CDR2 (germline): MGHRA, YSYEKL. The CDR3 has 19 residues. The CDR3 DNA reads TGCGCCAGCAGCCAAGTCTACTTTACAGGGGGCACAACTAATGAAAAACTGTTTTTT. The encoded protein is CASSQVYFTGGTTNEKLFF.

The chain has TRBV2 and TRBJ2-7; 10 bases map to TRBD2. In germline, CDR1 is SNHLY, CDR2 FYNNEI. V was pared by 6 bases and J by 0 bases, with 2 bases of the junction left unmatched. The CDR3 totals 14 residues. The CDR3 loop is CASSGTSDSYEQYF. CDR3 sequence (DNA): TGTGCCAGCAGCGGGACTAGCGACTCCTACGAGCAGTACTTC. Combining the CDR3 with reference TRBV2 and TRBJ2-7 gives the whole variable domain EPEVTQTPSHQVTQMGQEVILRCVPISNHLYFYWYRQILGQKVEFLVSFYNNEISEKSEIFDDQFSVERPDGSNFTLKIRSTKLEDSAMYFCASSGTSDSYEQYFGPGTRLTVT.

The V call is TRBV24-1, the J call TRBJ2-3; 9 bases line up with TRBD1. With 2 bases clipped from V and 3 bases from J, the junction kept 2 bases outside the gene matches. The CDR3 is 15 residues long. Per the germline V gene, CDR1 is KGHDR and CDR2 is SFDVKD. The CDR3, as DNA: TGTGCCACCAGTGATTATGGACAGGGGACAGATACGCAGTATTTT. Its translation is CATSDYGQGTDTQYF.